A selection of T cell receptor beta chains follows, all from one sample in a study of blood T cell repertoires in COVID-19. The method was immunoSEQ multiplex PCR; TCRdb's version includes in-frame clones alone and lacks a portion of them. The sample carries 330,000 or so clones, about 90% recorded once. Sequences were obtained from PBMCs or T cells enriched from blood (not recorded which). Source of these receptors: a young man who had recovered from COVID-19. Each CDR3 is given with its conserved first and last residue. D genes are given only for firm matches. Size is stated for part of the rows, as once, few or many counts, or as a class when the clone is expanded.

d_gene	v_gene	abundance	j_gene	CDR3nt	CDR3aa
TRBD1	TRBV7-6	-	TRBJ1-2	TGTGCCAGCAGCCCCGCAGCCGGGACAGGTGGCTACACCTTC	CASSPAAGTGGYTF
-	TRBV6-5	-	TRBJ1-1	TGTGCCAGCAGACCACCGGGGGTTAACACTGAAGCTTTCTTT	CASRPPGVNTEAFF
-	TRBV24-1	-	TRBJ2-7	TGTGCCACCAGTGACCCCTGGGACAACTCCTACGAGCAGTACTTC	CATSDPWDNSYEQYF
TRBD1	TRBV19	-	TRBJ2-7	TGTGCCAGTAGGCCCGATCCGCGGACAGGGACGGTGCGGGGTTACGAGCAGTACTTC	CASRPDPRTGTVRGYEQYF
-	TRBV7-7	-	TRBJ2-7	TGTGCCAGCAGCTTAGCCCTCGGGGACTACGAGCAGTACTTC	CASSLALGDYEQYF
-	TRBV5-5	-	TRBJ1-1	TGTGCCAGCAGCTTAGGGGGGGCTACTGAAGCTTTCTTT	CASSLGGATEAFF
TRBD1	TRBV6-5	once	TRBJ1-3	TGTGCCAGCAGTCCGGGACAGGGGGCTGGAAACACCATATATTTT	CASSPGQGAGNTIYF
TRBD1	TRBV5-1	-	TRBJ2-5	TGCGCCAGCAGCGGGACAGCTGAAGAGACCCAGTACTTC	CASSGTAEETQYF
-	TRBV7-7	-	TRBJ2-5	TGTGCCAGCAGCTTAAGAGCAGTTTTCGAGAGGGCAGAGACCCAGTACTTC	CASSLRAVFERAETQYF
-	TRBV28	-	TRBJ1-2	TGTGCCACCGGCGAGGCAGCAGCTAACTATGGCTACACCTTC	CATGEAAANYGYTF
TRBD2	TRBV9	once	TRBJ2-1	TGTGCCAGCAGCGTAGATCGGGGTAGCGGGGGGTCCAATGAGCAGTTCTTC	CASSVDRGSGGSNEQFF
-	TRBV6-5	-	TRBJ2-5	TGTGCCAGCAGAAGCAGGGGTGGGAGGGAAGAGACCCAGTACTTC	CASRSRGGREETQYF
-	TRBV28	-	TRBJ1-6	TGTGCCACCTCGGGGTACCGGGGATCAGGCCTCCACTTT	CATSGYRGSGLHF
TRBD1	TRBV28	once	TRBJ2-7	TGTGCCAGTAACACAGGGGTTCAAGAGCAGTACTTC	CASNTGVQEQYF
TRBD1	TRBV5-1	-	TRBJ2-1	TGCGCCAGCAGCCCGGGACAGGGGGGCGATGAGCAGTTCTTC	CASSPGQGGDEQFF
-	TRBV7-9	-	TRBJ2-3	TGTGCCAGCAGCTTAAATGGGCAGCTCGCGGATACGCAGTATTTT	CASSLNGQLADTQYF
TRBD1	TRBV5-8	once	TRBJ1-1	TGTGCCAGCAGGCGCGGTGGACAGGGCTTCACTGAAGCTTTCTTT	CASRRGGQGFTEAFF
-	TRBV14	-	TRBJ2-7	TGTGCCAGCAGCCCACTTGGTTCCTACGAGCAGTACTTC	CASSPLGSYEQYF
TRBD1	TRBV7-6	-	TRBJ2-1	TGTGCCAGCAGCTCAGGGGGACGCTCCTACAATGAGCAGTTCTTC	CASSSGGRSYNEQFF
-	TRBV19	-	TRBJ1-2	TGTGCCAGTAGTATAGATGGTACAGGGTTGTACTACACCTTC	CASSIDGTGLYYTF
-	TRBV7-9	once	TRBJ1-3	TGTGCCAGCAGCCAAGGACAGCTTTCTGGAAACACCATATATTTT	CASSQGQLSGNTIYF
TRBD1	TRBV7-2	-	TRBJ2-6	TGTGCCAGCAGCTTAGCGGGGACAGGGGGCGTTGGGGCCAACGTCCTGACTTTC	CASSLAGTGGVGANVLTF
-	TRBV10-2	-	TRBJ1-2	TGCGCCAGCAGTGGGCCCGAGGAGGGCTACACCTTC	CASSGPEEGYTF
TRBD1	TRBV5-1	-	TRBJ2-5	TGCGCCAGCTCACCGGGACAGGGGATCCAAGAGACCCAGTACTTC	CASSPGQGIQETQYF
-	TRBV30	-	TRBJ1-5	TGTGCCTGGAGTGATGGGCCCAATCAGCCCCAGCATTTT	CAWSDGPNQPQHF
TRBD1	TRBV27	few	TRBJ2-5	TGTGCCAGCAGTACCGGGACAGGGGGCGCGGAGACCCAGTACTTC	CASSTGTGGAETQYF
-	TRBV18	-	TRBJ1-1	TGTGCCAGCTCACCACCGGGGGGGGCGAACACTGAAGCTTTCTTT	CASSPPGGANTEAFF
TRBD2	TRBV19	-	TRBJ2-2	TGTGCCAGTAGTATAGATCTACGAGCGGGGGACACCGGGGAGCTGTTTTTT	CASSIDLRAGDTGELFF
-	TRBV27	-	TRBJ2-7	TGTGCCAGCAGTTTATCCGGGGTCCGCACCTACGAGCAGTACTTC	CASSLSGVRTYEQYF
TRBD1	TRBV27	-	TRBJ1-6	TGTGCCAGCAGTTTCGGCAGGGGACAGTCCTATAATTCACCCCTCCACTTT	CASSFGRGQSYNSPLHF
TRBD1	TRBV5-1	-	TRBJ2-7	TGCGCCAGCAGCTTATTCACAGGGGGATACTACGAGCAGTACTTC	CASSLFTGGYYEQYF
TRBD1	TRBV11-2	-	TRBJ2-1	TGTGCCAGCAGCTTAGGACCGGACAGGGGGGTCAATGAGCAGTTCTTC	CASSLGPDRGVNEQFF
-	TRBV27	-	TRBJ1-5	TGTGCCAGCAGTTCCAGGGGCTCGGGCAATCAGCCCCAGCATTTT	CASSSRGSGNQPQHF
TRBD1	TRBV2	-	TRBJ2-1	TGTGCCAGCTCCCGGGGTACAGGGGCCCTCCACTCCTACAATGAGCAGTTCTTC	CASSRGTGALHSYNEQFF
-	TRBV18	-	TRBJ2-1	TGTGCCAGCTCAACGGGTTCTAATGAGCAGTTCTTC	CASSTGSNEQFF
-	TRBV9	once	TRBJ2-7	TGTGCCAGCAGCGTTACAGTAGTCGACGAGCAGTACTTC	CASSVTVVDEQYF
-	TRBV23-1	-	TRBJ1-1	TGCGCCAGCCGAGATTTAATGAGGACTGAAGCTTTCTTT	CASRDLMRTEAFF
TRBD2	TRBV7-7	-	TRBJ2-3	TGTGCCAGCAGCCAGGGACTAGGTACGCAGTATTTT	CASSQGLGTQYF
TRBD1	TRBV29-1	-	TRBJ1-5	TGCAGCGTACTCGGGACAGGTGGGGCGCCCCAGCATTTT	CSVLGTGGAPQHF
TRBD1	TRBV5-5	-	TRBJ1-2	TGTGCCAGCAGCCAGACAGGGGATGCTAACTATGGCTACACCTTC	CASSQTGDANYGYTF